This T cell receptor (beta chain) comes out of a study of human T cells and chemical hapten exposure. This clonotype appeared many times. TCRdb called the RACE reads again in MiXCR, with one record for every CDR3 protein. The table has over 65,000 distinct CDR3 sequences, about 10% seen once; the top ten hold about 4.2%. Indicated time point: patch test 1, 2 weeks after DPC sensitization. The treatment denotes: therapeutic diphenylcyclopropenone sensitization with weekly scalp DPC. The source of this sequence is a woman aged 45-65 years with alopecia areata. Some clones in this sample may be carry-over from other donors' samples. The sample consisted of whole blood, taken in connection with sensitization to the hapten diphenylcyclopropenone (DPC).

DNA of the CDR3: TGCAGTGCTAGAGATGATCCAGGGGATGATGAGCAGTTCTTC. This sequence encodes CSARDDPGDDEQFF. This chain joins TRBV20-1 and TRBJ2-1, with a possible D match to TRBD1 (6 bases). The CDR3 is 14 residues long. V gave up 0 bases and J gave up 8 bases, with 14 bases separating them. The germline V gene has CDR1 DFQATT and CDR2 SNEGSKA (reference sequence).